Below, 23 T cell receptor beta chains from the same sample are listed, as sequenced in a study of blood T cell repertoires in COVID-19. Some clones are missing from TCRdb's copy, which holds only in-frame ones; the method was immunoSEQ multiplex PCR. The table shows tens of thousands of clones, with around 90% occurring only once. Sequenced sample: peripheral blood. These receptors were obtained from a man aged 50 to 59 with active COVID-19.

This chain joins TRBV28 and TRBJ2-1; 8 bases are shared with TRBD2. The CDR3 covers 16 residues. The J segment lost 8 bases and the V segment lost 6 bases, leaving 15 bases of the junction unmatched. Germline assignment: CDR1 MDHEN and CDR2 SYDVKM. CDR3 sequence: CASSPIAGRGRDEQFF. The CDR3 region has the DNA TGTGCCAGCAGCCCTATAGCGGGGAGAGGGAGGGATGAGCAGTTCTTC.

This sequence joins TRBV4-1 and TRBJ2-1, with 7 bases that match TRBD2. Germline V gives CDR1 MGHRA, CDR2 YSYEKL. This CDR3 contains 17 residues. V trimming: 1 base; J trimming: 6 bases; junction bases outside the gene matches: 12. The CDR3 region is CASSQAPGLMGSNEQFF. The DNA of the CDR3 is TGCGCCAGCAGCCAAGCCCCGGGACTAATGGGGTCCAATGAGCAGTTCTTC.

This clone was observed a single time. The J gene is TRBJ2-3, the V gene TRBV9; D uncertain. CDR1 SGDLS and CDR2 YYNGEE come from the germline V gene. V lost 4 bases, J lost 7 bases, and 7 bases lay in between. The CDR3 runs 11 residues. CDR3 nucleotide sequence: TGTGCCAGCAGCTCCGAGAATACGCAGTATTTT. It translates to CASSSENTQYF.

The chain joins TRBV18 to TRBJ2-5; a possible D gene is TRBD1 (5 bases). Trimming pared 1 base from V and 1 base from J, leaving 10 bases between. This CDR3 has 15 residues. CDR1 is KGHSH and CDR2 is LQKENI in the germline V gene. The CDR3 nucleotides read TGTGCCAGCTCACCACTTCAGGGCGCCCAAGAGACCCAGTACTTC. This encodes CASSPLQGAQETQYF.

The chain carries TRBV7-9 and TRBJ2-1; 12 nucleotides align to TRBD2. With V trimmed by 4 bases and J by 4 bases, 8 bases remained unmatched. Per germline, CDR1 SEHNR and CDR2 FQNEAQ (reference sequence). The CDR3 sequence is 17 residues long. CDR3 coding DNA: TGTGCCAGCAGCTCCTCTCTAGCGGGAGGGAAGTACAATGAGCAGTTCTTC. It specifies CASSSSLAGGKYNEQFF.

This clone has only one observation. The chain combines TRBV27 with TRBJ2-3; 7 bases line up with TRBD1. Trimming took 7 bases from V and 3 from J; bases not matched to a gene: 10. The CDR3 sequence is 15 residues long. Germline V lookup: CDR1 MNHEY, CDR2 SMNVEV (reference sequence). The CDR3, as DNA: TGTGCCAGCAAACGGAGACAGGGACGTACAGATACGCAGTATTTT. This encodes CASKRRQGRTDTQYF.

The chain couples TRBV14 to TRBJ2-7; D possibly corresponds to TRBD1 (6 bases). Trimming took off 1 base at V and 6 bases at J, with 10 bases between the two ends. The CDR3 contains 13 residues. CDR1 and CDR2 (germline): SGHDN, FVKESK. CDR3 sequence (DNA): TGTGCCAGCAGCCAAGGACAGGTCGCCGAGCAGTACTTC. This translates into CASSQGQVAEQYF.

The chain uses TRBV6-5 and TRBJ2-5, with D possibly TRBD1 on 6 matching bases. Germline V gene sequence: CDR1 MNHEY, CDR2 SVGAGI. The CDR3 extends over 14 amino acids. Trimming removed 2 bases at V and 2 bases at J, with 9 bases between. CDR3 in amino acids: CASSYTGTQETQYF. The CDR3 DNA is TGTGCCAGCAGTTACACCGGGACACAAGAGACCCAGTACTTC.

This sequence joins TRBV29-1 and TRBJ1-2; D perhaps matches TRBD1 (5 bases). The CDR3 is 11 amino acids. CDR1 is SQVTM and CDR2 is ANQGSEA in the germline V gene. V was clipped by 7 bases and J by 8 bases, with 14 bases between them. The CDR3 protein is CSAQAGEGYTF. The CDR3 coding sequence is TGCAGCGCTCAAGCGGGGGAAGGCTACACCTTC.

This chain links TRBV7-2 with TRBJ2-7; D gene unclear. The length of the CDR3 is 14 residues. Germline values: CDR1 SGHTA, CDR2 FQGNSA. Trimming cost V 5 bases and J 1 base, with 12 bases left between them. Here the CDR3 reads CASSPTRMSYEQYF. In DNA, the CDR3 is TGTGCCAGCAGCCCCACGAGGATGTCCTACGAGCAGTACTTC.

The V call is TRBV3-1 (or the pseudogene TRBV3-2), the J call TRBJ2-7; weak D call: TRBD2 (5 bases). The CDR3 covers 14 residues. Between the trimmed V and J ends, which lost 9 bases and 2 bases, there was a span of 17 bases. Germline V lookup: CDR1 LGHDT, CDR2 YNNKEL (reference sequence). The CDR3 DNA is TGTGCCAGTCAGCCGGGCGGGTCCGCCTACGAGCAGTACTTC. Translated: CASQPGGSAYEQYF.

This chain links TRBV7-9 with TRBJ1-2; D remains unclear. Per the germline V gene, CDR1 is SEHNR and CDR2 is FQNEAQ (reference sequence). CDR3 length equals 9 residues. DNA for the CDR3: TGTGTGGGAGGATATGGCTACACCTTC. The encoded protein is CVGGYGYTF. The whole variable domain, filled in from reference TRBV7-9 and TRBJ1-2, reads DTGVSQNPRHKITKRGQNVTFRCDPISEHNRLYWYRQTLGQGPEFLTYFQNEAQLEKSRLLSDRFSAERPKGSFSTLEIQRTEQGDSAMYLCVGGYGYTFGSGTRLTVV.

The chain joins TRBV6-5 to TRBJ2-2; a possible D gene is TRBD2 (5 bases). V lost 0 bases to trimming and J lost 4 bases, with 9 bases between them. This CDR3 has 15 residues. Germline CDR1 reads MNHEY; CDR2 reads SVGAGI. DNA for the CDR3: TGTGCCAGCAGTTACTCGAGCAGCGGCACCGGGGAGCTGTTTTTT. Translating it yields CASSYSSSGTGELFF.

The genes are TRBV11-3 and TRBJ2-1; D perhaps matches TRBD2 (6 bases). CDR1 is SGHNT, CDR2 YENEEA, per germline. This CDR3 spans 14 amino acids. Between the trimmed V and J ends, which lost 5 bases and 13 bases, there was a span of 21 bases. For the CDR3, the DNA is TGTGCCAGCAGCCTACTCTCCCAAGGCGGGGTCCAGTTCTTC. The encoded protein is CASSLLSQGGVQFF.

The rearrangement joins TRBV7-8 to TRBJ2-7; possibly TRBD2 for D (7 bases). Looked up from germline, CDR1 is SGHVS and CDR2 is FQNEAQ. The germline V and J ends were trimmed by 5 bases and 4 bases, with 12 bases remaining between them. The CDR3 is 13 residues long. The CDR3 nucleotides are TGTGCCAGCAGCCCGGGGGGCAGTTACGAGCAGTACTTC. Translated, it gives CASSPGGSYEQYF.

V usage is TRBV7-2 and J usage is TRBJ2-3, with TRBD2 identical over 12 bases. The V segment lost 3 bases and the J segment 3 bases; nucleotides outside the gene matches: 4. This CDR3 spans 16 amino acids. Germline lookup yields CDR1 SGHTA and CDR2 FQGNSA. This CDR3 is CASSFTLAGGTDTQYF. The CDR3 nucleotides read TGTGCCAGCAGCTTCACACTAGCGGGAGGTACAGATACGCAGTATTTT.

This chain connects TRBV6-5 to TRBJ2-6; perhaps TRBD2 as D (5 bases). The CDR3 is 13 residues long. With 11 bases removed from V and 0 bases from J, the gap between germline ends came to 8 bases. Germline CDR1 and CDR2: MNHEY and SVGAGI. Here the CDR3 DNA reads TGTGCCTACCGGGACTCTGGGGCCAACGTCCTGACTTTC. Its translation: CAYRDSGANVLTF.

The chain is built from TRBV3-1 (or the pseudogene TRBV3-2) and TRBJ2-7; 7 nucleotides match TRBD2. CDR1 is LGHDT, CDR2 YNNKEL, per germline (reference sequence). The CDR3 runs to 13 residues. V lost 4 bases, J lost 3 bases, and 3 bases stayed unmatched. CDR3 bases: TGTGCCAGCAGCCGCGGGACTATCTACGAGCAGTACTTC. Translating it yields CASSRGTIYEQYF.

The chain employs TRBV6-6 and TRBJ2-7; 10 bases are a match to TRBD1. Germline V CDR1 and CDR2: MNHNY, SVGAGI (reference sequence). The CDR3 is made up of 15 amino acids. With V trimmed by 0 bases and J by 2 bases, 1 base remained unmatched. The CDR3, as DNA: TGTGCCAGCAGTTACTCGACAGGGGGCCCCTACGAGCAGTACTTC. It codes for CASSYSTGGPYEQYF.

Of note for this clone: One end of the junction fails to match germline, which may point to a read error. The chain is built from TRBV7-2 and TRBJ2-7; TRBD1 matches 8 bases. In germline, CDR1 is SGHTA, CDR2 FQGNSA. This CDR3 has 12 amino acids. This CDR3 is CASSLVQGVYSF. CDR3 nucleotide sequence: TGTGCCAGCAGCTTAGTACAGGGGGTTTACTCCTTC.

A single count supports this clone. In DNA form, the CDR3 reads TGTGCCAGTAGTCCAGGCCCCCTGAGCTCCTACGAGCAGTACTTC. Translated: CASSPGPLSSYEQYF. This chain joins TRBV19 and TRBJ2-7, with no clear D. This CDR3 has 15 residues. CDR1 is LNHDA and CDR2 is SQIVND in the germline V gene (reference sequence). V was cut by 5 bases and J by 0 bases, with 14 bases left in between. Full variable domain (remainder filled in from reference TRBV19 and TRBJ2-7): DGGITQSPKYLFRKEGQNVTLSCEQNLNHDAMYWYRQDPGQGLRLIYYSQIVNDFQKGDIAEGYSVSREKKESFPLTVTSAQKNPTAFYLCASSPGPLSSYEQYFGPGTRLTVT.

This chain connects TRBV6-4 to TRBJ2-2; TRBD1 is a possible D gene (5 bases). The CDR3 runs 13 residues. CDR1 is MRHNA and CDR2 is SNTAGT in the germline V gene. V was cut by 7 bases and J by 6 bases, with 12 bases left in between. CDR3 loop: CASNQGGAGELFF. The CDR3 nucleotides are TGTGCCAGCAATCAGGGCGGCGCCGGGGAGCTGTTTTTT.

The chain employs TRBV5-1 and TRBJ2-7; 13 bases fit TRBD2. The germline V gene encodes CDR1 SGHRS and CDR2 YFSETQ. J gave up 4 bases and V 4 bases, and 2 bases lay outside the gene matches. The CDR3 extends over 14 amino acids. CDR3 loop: CASSLTSGGYEQYF. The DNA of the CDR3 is TGCGCCAGCAGCCTGACTAGCGGGGGGTACGAGCAGTACTTC.